What follows are 10 T cell receptor beta chains derived from one specimen sequenced in a study of cytomegalovirus exposure and HLA in healthy donors. The method was immunoSEQ multiplex PCR; TCRdb's version includes in-frame clones alone and lacks a portion of them. The table has about 110,000 clones, approximately 94% seen once; the top ten hold 0.65% to 0.7%. Sequencing was carried out using PBMCs. Source of these receptors: a woman aged 18-29 years in good health and CMV-seronegative.

V gene TRBV7-2 combines with J gene TRBJ2-7; D remains unclear. The germline CDR1 and CDR2 sequences are SGHTA and FQGNSA. V lost 5 bases, J lost 6 bases, and 14 bases lay in between. The CDR3 sequence is 13 residues long. CDR3 sequence reads: CASSTPPGLEQYF. The CDR3 bases are TGTGCCAGCAGCACCCCCCCTGGGCTCGAGCAGTACTTC. The complete variable domain, with remaining parts taken from reference TRBV7-2 and TRBJ2-7, reads GAGVSQSPSNKVTEKGKDVELRCDPISGHTALYWYRQSLGQGLEFLIYFQGNSAPDKSGLPSDRFSAERTGGSVSTLTIQRTQQEDSAVYLCASSTPPGLEQYFGPGTRLTVT.

The gene calls are TRBV6-5 and TRBJ1-4; 7 bases are shared with TRBD1. This CDR3 comprises 14 residues. The germline CDR1 and CDR2 sequences are MNHEY and SVGAGI. V lost 6 bases and J lost 2; bases outside the gene matches: 3. The CDR3 protein is CASSRGQTNEKLFF. The CDR3 DNA reads as TGTGCCAGCAGCCGGGGACAGACTAATGAAAAACTGTTTTTT.

The chain is built from TRBV29-1 and TRBJ1-1, with D tentatively TRBD1 (6 bases). V was pared by 2 bases and J by 7 bases, with 14 bases between. This CDR3 comprises 13 residues. The V gene's germline CDR1 is SQVTM and CDR2 ANQGSEA. Written as DNA, the CDR3 is TGCAGCGTTGAATCGAACAGGGCAGTTGAAGCTTTCTTT. It specifies CSVESNRAVEAFF.

CDR3: CASSPGLGDRGLRWSPLHF. The DNA for the CDR3 is TGTGCCAGCAGCCCCGGATTGGGGGACAGGGGGCTCCGGTGGTCACCCCTCCACTTT. The chain is built from TRBV7-2 and TRBJ1-6; 12 bases line up with TRBD1. The germline V gene encodes CDR1 SGHTA and CDR2 FQGNSA. Trimming took 5 bases from V and 10 from J; bases not matched to a gene: 18. This CDR3 region has 19 residues.

CDR3 in amino acids: CASSVEGDIYQPQHF. In DNA form, the CDR3 reads TGTGCCAGCAGCGTCGAAGGCGACATTTATCAGCCCCAGCATTTT. The rearrangement links TRBV9 to TRBJ1-5; D is ambiguous. Trimming shortened V by 2 bases and J by 5 bases, and 14 bases separated the two germline ends. CDR1 and CDR2 from the germline V gene are SGDLS and YYNGEE. CDR3 length: 15 amino acids.

The chain joins TRBV5-1 to TRBJ1-2; 8 bases align to TRBD1. V was clipped by 4 bases and J by 3 bases; unmatched bases: 17. The CDR3 contains 18 residues. Germline V CDR1 and CDR2: SGHRS, YFSETQ. DNA for the CDR3: TGCGCCAGCAGCATAACGCGGATGGGACAGGTCGAAGACTATGGCTACACCTTC. It encodes CASSITRMGQVEDYGYTF.

This chain joins TRBV6-5 and TRBJ1-1; the match to TRBD1 covers 9 bases. There are 15 residues in the CDR3. Trimming cost V 8 bases and J 6 bases; bases outside gene matches: 13. Germline assignment: CDR1 MNHEY and CDR2 SVGAGI. The CDR3 loop is CASEDRGDFRAEAFF. In DNA, the CDR3 is TGTGCCAGCGAAGACAGGGGGGATTTTCGGGCTGAAGCTTTCTTT.

The chain couples TRBV5-1 to TRBJ2-7; D may be TRBD2 (6 bases). Germline values: CDR1 SGHRS, CDR2 YFSETQ. This CDR3 contains 16 residues. Trimming shortened V by 3 bases and J by 3 bases, and 19 bases separated the two germline ends. The chain's CDR3 is CASSYNSFSGLYEQYF. CDR3 DNA: TGCGCCAGCAGCTATAATTCTTTTTCGGGACTCTACGAGCAGTACTTC. Full variable domain (outside the CDR3, taken from reference TRBV5-1 and TRBJ2-7): KAGVTQTPRYLIKTRGQQVTLSCSPISGHRSVSWYQQTPGQGLQFLFEYFSETQRNKGNFPGRFSGRQFSNSRSEMNVSTLELGDSALYLCASSYNSFSGLYEQYFGPGTRLTVT.

V and J are TRBV7-3 and TRBJ2-2; TRBD1 might be the D (6 bases). CDR3 length: 16 residues. V was cut by 2 bases and J by 1 base, with 11 bases left in between. Germline values: CDR1 SGHTA, CDR2 FQGTGA. The CDR3 DNA reads TGTGCCAGCAGCTTACTGGGACACAGGAACACCGGGGAGCTGTTTTTT. It yields the protein CASSLLGHRNTGELFF.

The CDR3, as DNA: TGTGCCAGCTCGGGACAGACCAATTCACCCCTCCACTTT. It codes for CASSGQTNSPLHF. The genes are TRBV2 and TRBJ1-6, with 7 nucleotides matching TRBD1. Germline V CDR1 and CDR2: SNHLY, FYNNEI. J was trimmed by 7 bases and V by 8 bases; bases with no gene match: 5. This CDR3 has 13 amino acids.